One sample yielded the 11 T cell receptor beta chains listed below, sequenced in a study of blood T cell repertoires in COVID-19. The protocol was immunoSEQ multiplex PCR, while the TCRdb copy is restricted to in-frame clones and leaves out a portion. The repertoire consists of roughly 500,000 clones, with around nine tenths occurring once and the leading ten covering 6.5% to 8.5%. The material sequenced was PBMCs or T cells enriched from blood (not recorded which). These receptors were obtained from a woman between 55 and 75 years old who had recovered from COVID-19.

The chain recombines TRBV2 with TRBJ2-3; 14 nucleotides agree with TRBD2. V lost 8 bases and J lost 4; bases outside the gene matches: 5. The CDR3 contains 15 residues. The germline gives CDR1 SNHLY, CDR2 FYNNEI. The CDR3 DNA follows: TGTGCCAGCCCGAAGACTAGCGGGGGGGCAGATACGCAGTATTTT. Translated: CASPKTSGGADTQYF.

The chain combines TRBV27 with TRBJ2-3, with 12 bases that match TRBD2. Trimming at V came to 4 bases and at J to 2 bases, leaving 4 bases not matched to a gene. CDR1 and CDR2 from the germline V gene are MNHEY and SMNVEV (reference sequence). The CDR3 runs to 16 residues. CDR3 sequence: CASSSTSGGPTDTQYF. As DNA, the CDR3 is TGTGCCAGCAGTTCGACTAGCGGGGGACCCACAGATACGCAGTATTTT.

The J gene is TRBJ1-2, the V gene TRBV5-1; TRBD1 aligns across 7 bases. The CDR3 consists of 15 residues. V shed 0 bases, J shed 7 bases, and the junction held 9 bases outside the gene matches. Germline CDR1 reads SGHRS; CDR2 reads YFSETQ. CDR3 region: CASSLVGGTGGGYTF. The DNA for the CDR3 is TGCGCCAGCAGCTTGGTAGGGGGCACGGGTGGTGGCTACACCTTC.

This clone has just a few counts. The chain carries TRBV11-3 and TRBJ1-1; D remains unclear. V was pared by 4 bases and J by 0 bases, with 12 bases between. Germline V lookup: CDR1 SGHNT, CDR2 YENEEA. This CDR3 comprises 15 residues. The CDR3 protein is CASSSPGSMNTEAFF. The CDR3 DNA reads TGTGCCAGCAGCTCGCCGGGGTCTATGAACACTGAAGCTTTCTTT.

The chain couples TRBV3-1 (or the pseudogene TRBV3-2) to TRBJ1-2; D gene unclear. Germline CDR1 is LGHDT and CDR2 is YNNKEL (reference sequence). V lost 0 bases and J 5 bases, leaving 10 bases between the germline ends. This CDR3 is 14 amino acids long. The DNA for the CDR3 is TGTGCCAGCAGCCAAGATCTGTCCAGTTATGGCTACACCTTC. It specifies CASSQDLSSYGYTF.

The table lists this clone with a count of one. V is TRBV7-8 and J is TRBJ1-4; 8 positions agree with TRBD1. CDR1 and CDR2 (germline): SGHVS, FQNEAQ. CDR3 length equals 15 residues. V shed 3 bases and J 0 bases; nucleotides not matched to a gene: 0. The CDR3 sequence: CASSLGQATNEKLFF. DNA for the CDR3: TGTGCCAGCAGCTTGGGACAGGCAACTAATGAAAAACTGTTTTTT.

This chain joins TRBV6-5 and TRBJ2-3; 8 bases agree with TRBD2. Germline V gene lookup returns CDR1 MNHEY and CDR2 SVGAGI. The V gene end was trimmed by 8 bases and the J gene end by 5 bases; junction bases not matched to a gene: 9. The CDR3 extends over 14 amino acids. CDR3 region: CASRGGRTGDTQYF. DNA for the CDR3: TGTGCCAGCCGGGGGGGCCGGACGGGAGATACGCAGTATTTT.

The rearrangement joins TRBV19 to TRBJ2-2, with D possibly being TRBD1 (6 bases). Trimming left V 1 base short and J 0 bases short, with 6 bases between. The CDR3 spans 15 residues. Germline V gives CDR1 LNHDA, CDR2 SQIVND (reference sequence). This CDR3 reads CASSIGQANTGELFF. DNA of the CDR3: TGTGCCAGTAGTATAGGACAGGCGAACACCGGGGAGCTGTTTTTT.

This sequence joins TRBV23-1 and TRBJ1-1; 7 bases align to TRBD1. TRBV23-1 is placed among ORFs of uncertain function. This CDR3 is built from 17 residues. V was pared by 0 bases and J by 5 bases, with 12 bases of the junction left unmatched. CDR3 protein: CASSQSPELPGGTEAFF. The CDR3 DNA follows: TGCGCCAGCAGTCAATCTCCGGAGCTCCCAGGGGGAACTGAAGCTTTCTTT.

V and J are TRBV7-9 and TRBJ2-7; weak D call: TRBD2 (5 bases). Looked up from germline, CDR1 is SEHNR and CDR2 is FQNEAQ (reference sequence). V lost 4 bases, J lost 7 bases, and 17 bases lay in between. There are 14 residues in the CDR3. DNA for the CDR3: TGTGCCAGCAGCTCTTCCGGGAACACGGGGGAGCAGTACTTC. Protein product: CASSSSGNTGEQYF.

The V call is TRBV19, the J call TRBJ1-2; D perhaps matches TRBD1 (6 bases). Germline loops: CDR1 LNHDA, CDR2 SQIVND (reference sequence). The CDR3 spans 16 residues. The V end was cut by 5 bases, the J end by 3 bases, with 19 bases between. CDR3 nucleotide sequence: TGTGCCAGTAGTCGTCCCGGGACACCGCCCTACTATGGCTACACCTTC. Translated, it gives CASSRPGTPPYYGYTF.